This TCR beta chain is from a study of shared clonotypes between healthy human individuals. The protocol was immunoSEQ multiplex PCR, while the TCRdb copy is restricted to in-frame clones and leaves out a portion. The table shows about 2,500,000 clones, with 90% to 95% occurring only once. Sequencing used naive CD4+ T cells sorted from blood. Described subset: CD45RA+ positively selected. The TCR comes from a man younger than 35 in good health.

The CDR3 loop reads CASSPGLNTDTQYF. The CDR3 nucleotides are TGCGCCAGCAGCCCAGGACTCAACACAGATACGCAGTATTTT. The chain links TRBV5-1 to TRBJ2-3, with D possibly matching TRBD2 (5 bases). This CDR3 comprises 14 residues. Trimming removed 4 bases from V and 2 bases from J, with 11 bases in between. Germline V gene sequence: CDR1 SGHRS, CDR2 YFSETQ.